These T cell receptor beta chains were read from a single sample in a study of blood T cell repertoires in COVID-19. Assay used: immunoSEQ multiplex PCR; TCRdb lists only in-frame clones, some missing. The sample lists under 200,000 clones, about 83% occurring once. Sequenced: peripheral blood. The receptors were sampled from a woman in her sixties or seventies with COVID-19, enrolled during active disease. The CDR3 runs from the conserved cysteine through the conserved F or W. D genes are given only for firm matches. For some rows the clone size is stated as once, few or many, or as a class when expanded; others skip it.

D gene | J gene | clone size | V gene | CDR3 DNA | CDR3 protein
TRBD1 | TRBJ2-7 | NA | TRBV5-4 | TGTGCCAGCAGCTTAAGTCCGACAGGGTTTTCGGAGCAGTACTTC | CASSLSPTGFSEQYF
NA | TRBJ1-2 | NA | TRBV5-5 | TGTGCCAGCAGCTTGGCGACGGGGTCGGATGGCTACACCTTC | CASSLATGSDGYTF
TRBD1 | TRBJ1-1 | NA | TRBV6-6 | TGTGCCAGCAGACCACAGGGGGCAGTGACTGAAGCTTTCTTT | CASRPQGAVTEAFF
NA | TRBJ1-2 | few | TRBV7-3 | TGTGCCAGCAGCTTAGGCGGGGTCGGCTATGGCTACACCTTC | CASSLGGVGYGYTF
NA | TRBJ2-3 | NA | TRBV5-4 | TGTGCCAGCAGCTTGGCCGGAGGGACAGATACGCAGTATTTT | CASSLAGGTDTQYF
TRBD1 | TRBJ2-1 | NA | TRBV6-6 | TGTGCCAGCAGGGGACAGGGTGGGTCCAATGAGCAGTTCTTC | CASRGQGGSNEQFF
NA | TRBJ1-1 | NA | TRBV5-1 | TGCGCCAGCAGCCTCCTTTCACAGGTTGGGAACACTGAAGCTTTCTTT | CASSLLSQVGNTEAFF
NA | TRBJ2-2 | once | TRBV27 | TGTGCCAGCAGTTTAAGATCAGGGAACGCCGGGGAGCTGTTTTTT | CASSLRSGNAGELFF
NA | TRBJ1-2 | NA | TRBV11-2 | TGTGCCAGCAGCTTAACGAGCAGGGAAGGCTACACCTTC | CASSLTSREGYTF
NA | TRBJ1-1 | few | TRBV5-5 | TGTACCTCCGACAGGATCGCTGTTTTTAACACTGAAGCTTTCTTT | CTSDRIAVFNTEAFF
NA | TRBJ1-1 | NA | TRBV6-6 | TGTGCCAGCACCCCCCCCGGGATCACTGAAGCTTTCTTT | CASTPPGITEAFF
NA | TRBJ1-1 | NA | TRBV10-3 | TGTGCCATCAGTGGGAGTGGGGGGAGGGGACACACTGAAGCTTTCTTT | CAISGSGGRGHTEAFF
NA | TRBJ2-5 | NA | TRBV11-2 | TGTGCCAGCAGCTTTCGGCGGGACAGCCAAAGAACGACCCAGTACTTC | CASSFRRDSQRTTQYF
NA | TRBJ1-6 | NA | TRBV19 | TGTGCCAGTAGCAAACAAGAACCTTCACCCCTCCACTTT | CASSKQEPSPLHF